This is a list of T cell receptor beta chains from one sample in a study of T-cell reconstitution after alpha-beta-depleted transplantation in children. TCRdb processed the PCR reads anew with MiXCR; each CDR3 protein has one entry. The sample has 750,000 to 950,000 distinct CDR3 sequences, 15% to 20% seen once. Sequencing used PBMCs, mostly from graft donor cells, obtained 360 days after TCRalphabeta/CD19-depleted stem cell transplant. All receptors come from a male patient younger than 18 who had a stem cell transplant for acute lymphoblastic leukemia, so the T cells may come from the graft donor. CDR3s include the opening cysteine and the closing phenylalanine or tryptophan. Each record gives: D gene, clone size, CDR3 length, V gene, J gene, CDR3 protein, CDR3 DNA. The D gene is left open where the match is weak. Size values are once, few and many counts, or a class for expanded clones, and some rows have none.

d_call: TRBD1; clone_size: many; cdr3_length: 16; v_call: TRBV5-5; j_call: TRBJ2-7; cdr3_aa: CASSPTGTGSSYEQYF; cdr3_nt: TGTGCCAGCAGCCCAACCGGGACAGGGTCGTCCTACGAGCAGTACTTC
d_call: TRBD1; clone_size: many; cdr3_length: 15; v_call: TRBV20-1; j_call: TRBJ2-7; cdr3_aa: CSATSDRGNLYEQYF; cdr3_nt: TGCAGTGCTACCTCTGACAGGGGAAATCTCTACGAGCAGTACTTC
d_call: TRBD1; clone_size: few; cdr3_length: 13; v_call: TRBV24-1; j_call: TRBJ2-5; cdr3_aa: CATADRVQETQYF; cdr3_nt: TGTGCCACCGCTGACAGGGTACAGGAGACCCAGTACTTC
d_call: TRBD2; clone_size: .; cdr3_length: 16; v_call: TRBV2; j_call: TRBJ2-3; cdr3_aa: CASPRGKAGRTDTQYF; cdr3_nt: TGTGCCAGTCCCCGGGGGAAAGCGGGACGCACAGATACGCAGTATTTT
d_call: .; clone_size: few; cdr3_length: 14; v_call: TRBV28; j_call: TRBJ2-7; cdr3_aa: CAISEVWGGHEQYF; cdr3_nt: TGTGCCATTTCGGAGGTATGGGGCGGGCACGAGCAGTACTTC
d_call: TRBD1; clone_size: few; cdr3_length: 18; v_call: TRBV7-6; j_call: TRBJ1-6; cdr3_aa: CASSPNPGTGPYNSPLHF; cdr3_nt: TGTGCCAGCAGCCCGAACCCCGGGACAGGGCCCTATAATTCACCCCTCCACTTT
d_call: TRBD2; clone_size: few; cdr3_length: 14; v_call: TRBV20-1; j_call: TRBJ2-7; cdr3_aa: CSARGAGGSYEQYF; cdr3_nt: TGCAGTGCAAGGGGGGCGGGAGGGTCCTACGAGCAGTACTTC
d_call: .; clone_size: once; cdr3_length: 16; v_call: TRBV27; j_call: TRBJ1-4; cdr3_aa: CASSPLDDATNEKLFF; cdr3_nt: TGTGCCAGCAGTCCGCTGGACGATGCAACTAATGAAAAACTGTTTTTT
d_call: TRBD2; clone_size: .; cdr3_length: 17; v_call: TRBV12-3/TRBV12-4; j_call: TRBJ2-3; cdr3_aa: CASSPFGTSGRIDTQYF; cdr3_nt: TGTGCCAGCAGTCCGTTCGGGACTAGCGGGAGGATAGATACGCAGTATTTT
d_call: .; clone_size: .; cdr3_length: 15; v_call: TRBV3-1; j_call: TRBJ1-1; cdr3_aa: CASSPNLQGGPEAFF; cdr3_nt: TGTGCCAGCAGCCCTAATCTCCAGGGAGGCCCTGAAGCTTTCTTT
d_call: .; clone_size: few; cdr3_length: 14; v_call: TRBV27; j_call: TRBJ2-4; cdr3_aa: CASSFDRTKNIQYF; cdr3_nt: TGTGCCAGCAGTTTCGACAGGACCAAAAACATTCAGTACTTC
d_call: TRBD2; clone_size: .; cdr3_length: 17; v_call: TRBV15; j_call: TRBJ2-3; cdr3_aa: CATSRREREGRTDTQYF; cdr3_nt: TGTGCCACCAGCAGAAGAGAGCGGGAGGGCCGGACAGATACGCAGTATTTT
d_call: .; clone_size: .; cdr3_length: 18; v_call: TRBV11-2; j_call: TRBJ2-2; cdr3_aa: CASSLGLGEPRNTGELFF; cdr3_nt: TGTGCCAGCAGCTTAGGACTAGGAGAGCCTAGGAACACCGGGGAGCTGTTTTTT
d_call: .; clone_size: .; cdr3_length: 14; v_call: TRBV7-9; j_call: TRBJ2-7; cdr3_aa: CASSFTGRTYEQYF; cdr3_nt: TGTGCCAGCAGCTTTACCGGTCGAACCTACGAGCAGTACTTC
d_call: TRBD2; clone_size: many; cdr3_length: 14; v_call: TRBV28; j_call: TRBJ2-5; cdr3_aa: CASSPGLVLGTQYF; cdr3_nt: TGTGCCAGCAGCCCGGGACTAGTCCTAGGGACCCAGTACTTC
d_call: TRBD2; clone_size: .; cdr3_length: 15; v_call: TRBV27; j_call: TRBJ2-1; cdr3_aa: CASSLGRGRANEQFF; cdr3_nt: TGTGCCAGCAGTTTAGGACGCGGGAGGGCGAATGAGCAGTTCTTC
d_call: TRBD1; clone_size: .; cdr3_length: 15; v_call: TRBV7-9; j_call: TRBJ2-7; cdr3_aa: CASSFSPGGSYEQYF; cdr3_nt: TGTGCCAGCAGCTTTTCCCCAGGGGGCTCCTACGAGCAGTACTTC
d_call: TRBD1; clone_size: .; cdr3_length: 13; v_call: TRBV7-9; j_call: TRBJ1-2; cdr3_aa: CASRAGQNYGYTF; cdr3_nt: TGTGCCAGCAGAGCGGGACAGAACTATGGCTACACCTTC
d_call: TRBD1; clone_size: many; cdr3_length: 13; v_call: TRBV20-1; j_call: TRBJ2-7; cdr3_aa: CSAVRTGSYEQYF; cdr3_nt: TGCAGTGCTGTTAGGACAGGATCTTACGAGCAGTACTTC
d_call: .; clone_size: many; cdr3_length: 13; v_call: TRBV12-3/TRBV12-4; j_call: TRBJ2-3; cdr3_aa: CASSLVTTDTQYF; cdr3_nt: TGTGCCAGCAGTTTAGTAACCACAGATACGCAGTATTTT
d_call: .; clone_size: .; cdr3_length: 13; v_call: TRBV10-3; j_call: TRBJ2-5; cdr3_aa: CAISTPQIRTQYF; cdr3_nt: TGTGCCATCAGTACCCCACAGATCCGGACCCAGTACTTC
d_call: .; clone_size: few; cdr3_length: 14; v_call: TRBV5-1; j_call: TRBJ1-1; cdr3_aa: CASSLFVGTTEAFF; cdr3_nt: TGCGCCAGCAGCTTGTTCGTAGGGACGACTGAAGCTTTCTTT
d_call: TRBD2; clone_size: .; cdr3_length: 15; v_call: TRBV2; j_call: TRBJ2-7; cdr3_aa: CASSALSGTYYEQYF; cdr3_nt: TGTGCCAGCAGTGCTCTTAGCGGGACGTACTACGAGCAGTACTTC
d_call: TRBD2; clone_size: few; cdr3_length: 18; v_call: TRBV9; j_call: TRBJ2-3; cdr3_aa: CASSARLAGGPSTDTQYF; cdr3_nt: TGTGCCAGCAGCGCCCGACTAGCGGGAGGACCGAGCACAGATACGCAGTATTTT
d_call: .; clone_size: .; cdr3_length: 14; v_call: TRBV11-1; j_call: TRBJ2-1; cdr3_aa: CASTTTGPNYEQFF; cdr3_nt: TGTGCCAGCACCACGACAGGCCCTAACTATGAGCAGTTCTTC
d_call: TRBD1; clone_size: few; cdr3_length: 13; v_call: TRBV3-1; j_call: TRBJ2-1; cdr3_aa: CASSQSGGNEQFF; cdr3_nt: TGTGCCAGCAGCCAATCAGGGGGCAATGAGCAGTTCTTC
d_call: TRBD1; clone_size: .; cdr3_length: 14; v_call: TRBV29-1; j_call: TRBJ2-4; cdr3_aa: CSVGQGFGKNIQYF; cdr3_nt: TGCAGCGTTGGACAGGGCTTCGGCAAAAACATTCAGTACTTC